This is a list of T cell receptor beta chains from one sample in a study of identical twins. One entry per CDR3 protein results from TCRdb running MiXCR on the 5' RACE reads. The sample records some 1,600,000 distinct CDR3 sequences, under 35% being singletons. Sequencing was carried out using cord blood. The source of these receptors is a newborn girl in good health. CDR3s include the opening cysteine and the closing phenylalanine or tryptophan. Fields, in order: D gene, V gene, clone size, J gene, CDR3 DNA, CDR3 protein. A D gene is named only where the DNA matches it firmly. Clone sizes are given selectively: once, few, many, or a class where the clone is expanded.

D: .
V: TRBV7-9
size: .
J: TRBJ2-3
DNA: TGTGCCAGCAGCTTAAGTGCGGTGGATACGCAGTATTTT
CDR3: CASSLSAVDTQYF

D: TRBD2
V: TRBV6-6
size: .
J: TRBJ2-1
DNA: TGTGCCAGCAGAAAAGGGACTAGCGGAGGGAATGAGCAGTTCTTC
CDR3: CASRKGTSGGNEQFF

D: .
V: TRBV4-2
size: .
J: TRBJ2-7
DNA: TGTGCCAGCAGCCAAGGAGTGGCGGGTGCGCCCTACGAGCAGTACTTC
CDR3: CASSQGVAGAPYEQYF

D: .
V: TRBV28
size: .
J: TRBJ1-2
DNA: TGTGCCAGCAGTTTACAGAGGGGCTATGGCCACACCTTC
CDR3: CASSLQRGYGHTF

D: .
V: TRBV20-1
size: .
J: TRBJ1-6
DNA: TGCAGTGTGGTTGCTGGCTCCTATAATTCACCCCTCCACTTT
CDR3: CSVVAGSYNSPLHF

D: TRBD1
V: TRBV10-3
size: .
J: TRBJ1-2
DNA: TGTGCCATCAGAGCGGACAGGGAGGGAGGCTACACCTTC
CDR3: CAIRADREGGYTF

D: TRBD2
V: TRBV25-1
size: .
J: TRBJ2-5
DNA: TGTGCCAGCAGTCCCCTTCTAGCGGGAGATGGGACCCAGTACTTC
CDR3: CASSPLLAGDGTQYF

D: .
V: TRBV30
size: once
J: TRBJ2-1
DNA: TGTGCCTGGAGTGAGGGCCAGTTCAATGAGCAGTTCTTC
CDR3: CAWSEGQFNEQFF

D: .
V: TRBV27
size: .
J: TRBJ2-1
DNA: TGTGCCAGCAGTCCTACCCGCAGATCGGACCCCAGCACCTACAATGAGCGGTTCTTC
CDR3: CASSPTRRSDPSTYNERFF

D: TRBD2
V: TRBV7-9
size: once
J: TRBJ2-5
DNA: TGTCCCAGCAGCGTACTAGCGGTACCTCAAGAGACCCAGTACTTC
CDR3: CPSSVLAVPQETQYF

D: .
V: TRBV11-3
size: few
J: TRBJ2-1
DNA: TGTGCCAGCAGCTTGGGGGAAGCCGGTGAGCAGTTCTTC
CDR3: CASSLGEAGEQFF

D: .
V: TRBV28
size: many
J: TRBJ2-5
DNA: TGTGCCAGCAGTTTTTTAGGAAAAGAGACCCAGTACTTC
CDR3: CASSFLGKETQYF

D: TRBD2
V: TRBV12-3/TRBV12-4
size: .
J: TRBJ2-4
DNA: TGTGCCAGCAGCCCACCCGGGGGGTTACTAAGGAGCATTCAGTACTTC
CDR3: CASSPPGGLLRSIQYF

D: .
V: TRBV20-1
size: many
J: TRBJ2-6
DNA: TGCAGTGCTAGAACCGGGTCTGGGGCCAACGTCCTGACTTTC
CDR3: CSARTGSGANVLTF

D: TRBD2
V: TRBV12-3/TRBV12-4
size: few
J: TRBJ2-3
DNA: TGTGCCAGCACCCCCGGCGGGAGGATGAGAGATACGCAGTATTTT
CDR3: CASTPGGRMRDTQYF

D: .
V: TRBV7-9
size: .
J: TRBJ1-2
DNA: TGTGCCAGCAGCTTGGGAGGAAGGAGGACGGGGTATGGCTACACCTTC
CDR3: CASSLGGRRTGYGYTF

D: TRBD2
V: TRBV27
size: .
J: TRBJ2-4
DNA: TGTGCCAGCAGTTTATCGGGACTAGCGGGAGGAGAGCAGTACTTC
CDR3: CASSLSGLAGGEQYF

D: .
V: TRBV7-2
size: few
J: TRBJ2-1
DNA: TGTGCCAGCAGCTTAGCAGCCCTTAACATCTACAATGAGCAGTTCTTC
CDR3: CASSLAALNIYNEQFF

D: .
V: TRBV7-2
size: .
J: TRBJ2-5
DNA: TGTGCCAGCAGCTTATCTTCCCGCGGGAACGCTAGAGAGACCCAGTACTTC
CDR3: CASSLSSRGNARETQYF

D: .
V: TRBV11-1
size: .
J: TRBJ2-5
DNA: TGTGCCAGCAGCTCGACGGTCCAAGGGACCCAGTACTTC
CDR3: CASSSTVQGTQYF

D: .
V: TRBV6-2/TRBV6-3
size: .
J: TRBJ1-5
DNA: TGTGCCAGCAACCAGGCCAGCAATCAGCCCCAGCATTTT
CDR3: CASNQASNQPQHF

D: TRBD2
V: TRBV5-1
size: few
J: TRBJ2-1
DNA: TGCGCCAGCAGCTTGTTTAGCGGGAGGGACAATGAGCAGTTCTTC
CDR3: CASSLFSGRDNEQFF